These 27 T cell receptor beta chains came from one sample sequenced in a study of vaccination and CD4 T cells after COVID-19. Treatment: approximately nine-day PBMC culture with coronavirus spike peptide pools or control peptides (ViraFEST assay). Unexposed donor CD4+ T cells predated the COVID-19 pandemic, collected 2011-2018. For these receptors, no antigen is known. Scientists ran DNA taken from cultured CD4+ T cells through the Oncomine TCR Beta short-read assay for sequencing. Genomic DNA from cultured CD4+ T cells was extracted. TCRdb independently ran MiXCR on the PCR reads; one entry per CDR3 protein. There are 8,000 or so distinct CDR3 sequences in the sample; over 30% occur only once, and roughly 13% lies in the top ten. The specimen sequenced was CD4+ T cells from blood, cultured in vitro. The receptors derive from a human donor in good health.

The chain couples TRBV2 to TRBJ2-2, with D unclear. The V end lost 8 bases, the J end lost 7 bases, and 11 bases lay between the germline ends. The CDR3 extends over 12 amino acids. Germline values: CDR1 SNHLY, CDR2 FYNNEI. CDR3 nucleotides: TGTGCCAGCGCGGCCGTCGGCGGGGAGCTGTTTTTT. Translating gives CASAAVGGELFF.

The J gene is TRBJ2-3, the V gene TRBV6-5; D ambiguous. The germline CDR1 and CDR2 sequences are MNHEY and SVGAGI. The V and J ends lost 2 bases and 1 base respectively, with 4 bases between them. CDR3 size: 13 residues. The CDR3 nucleotides are TGTGCCAGCAGTTACCCCGGCACAGATACGCAGTATTTT. Protein product: CASSYPGTDTQYF.

CDR3 coding DNA: TGTGCCATCAGTGAGAGAGGGGGGCCCAATGGCTACACCTTC. Translating gives CAISERGGPNGYTF. The gene calls are TRBV10-3 and TRBJ1-2; weak D call: TRBD1 (6 bases). Trimming shortened V by 2 bases and J by 6 bases, and 13 bases separated the two germline ends. The CDR3 covers 14 residues. Germline CDR1 reads ENHRY; CDR2 reads SYGVKD.

The chain carries TRBV20-1 and TRBJ2-1, with TRBD1 as a possible D gene (6 bases). Trimming shortened V by 4 bases and J by 0 bases, and 13 bases separated the two germline ends. The CDR3 totals 15 residues. Germline lookup yields CDR1 DFQATT and CDR2 SNEGSKA (reference sequence). CDR3 coding DNA: TGCAGTGCTATTACAGGGCCCAGCTCCTACAATGAGCAGTTCTTC. It translates to CSAITGPSSYNEQFF.

This clonotype has just a few counts. CDR3 sequence reads: CASSVRYEQYF. The CDR3 DNA is TGTGCCAGCAGCGTCAGGTACGAGCAGTACTTC. This chain connects TRBV2 to TRBJ2-7, with no clear D. The V end was cut by 6 bases, the J end by 4 bases, with 7 bases between. Germline lookup yields CDR1 SNHLY and CDR2 FYNNEI. The CDR3 loop spans 11 amino acids. Full variable domain (rest looked up from reference TRBV2 and TRBJ2-7): EPEVTQTPSHQVTQMGQEVILRCVPISNHLYFYWYRQILGQKVEFLVSFYNNEISEKSEIFDDQFSVERPDGSNFTLKIRSTKLEDSAMYFCASSVRYEQYFGPGTRLTVT.

This chain joins TRBV28 and TRBJ1-5; D gene unclear. Trimming pared 9 bases from V and 4 bases from J, leaving 13 bases between. The CDR3 sequence is 13 residues long. Germline V CDR1 and CDR2: MDHEN, SYDVKM. CDR3 DNA: TGTGCCAGTACTCCCTACGGAAATCAGCCCCAGCATTTT. Protein sequence: CASTPYGNQPQHF.

In regard to this clonotype: One end of the junction is discordant with germline, which a read error may explain. The genes are TRBV7-7 and TRBJ2-5; TRBD1 matches at 8 bases. CDR1 and CDR2 (germline): SSHAT, FNYEAQ (reference sequence). The CDR3 is 16 residues long. The CDR3 is CASSLVPDRAWETQYF. Written as DNA, the CDR3 is TGTGCTAGCAGCTTAGTGCCGGACAGGGCTTGGGAGACCCAGTACTTC.

The chain carries TRBV6-1 and TRBJ1-1; D unclear. Germline V gene sequence: CDR1 MNHNS, CDR2 SASEGT. This CDR3 spans 13 amino acids. The germline V and J ends were trimmed by 6 bases and 3 bases, with 11 bases remaining between them. The CDR3 DNA sequence: TGTGCCAGCAGCCGAATAGGTGACACTGAAGCTTTCTTT. Protein product: CASSRIGDTEAFF.

In DNA, the CDR3 is TGTGGGGACACTTATAATTCACCCCTCCACTTT. Amino acids: CGDTYNSPLHF. The V gene is TRBV30, the J gene TRBJ1-6; tentatively, D is TRBD1 (6 bases). Germline loops: CDR1 GTSNPN, CDR2 SVGIG (reference sequence). This CDR3 has 11 amino acids.

This clonotype appeared once. The genes are TRBV20-1 and TRBJ2-1; TRBD2 might be the D (6 bases). Per germline, CDR1 DFQATT and CDR2 SNEGSKA (reference sequence). This CDR3 comprises 14 residues. Trimming cost V 3 bases and J 3 bases, with 12 bases left between them. CDR3 loop: CSASDRDFYNEQFF. The DNA for the CDR3 is TGCAGTGCTAGTGACCGGGACTTCTACAATGAGCAGTTCTTC.

This clonotype is deemed medium-sized. The chain recombines TRBV6-2 or TRBV6-3 with TRBJ1-2; 10 nucleotides line up with TRBD1. CDR3 length equals 15 residues. Germline CDR1 and CDR2: MNHEY and SVGEGT. Losses at the gene ends were 1 base for V and 3 bases for J; bases not matched to a gene: 2. CDR3 protein: CASSYWDRGYYGYTF. CDR3 coding DNA: TGTGCCAGCAGTTACTGGGACAGGGGATACTATGGCTACACCTTC.

The rearrangement uses TRBV6-2 or TRBV6-3 and TRBJ1-2, with 7 bases matching TRBD1. The CDR3 consists of 15 residues. The J segment lost 2 bases and the V segment lost 5 bases, leaving 8 bases of the junction unmatched. The germline CDR1 and CDR2 sequences are MNHEY and SVGEGT. In DNA form, the CDR3 reads TGTGCCAGCAGTAGACAGGGAGAGGGAAACTATGGCTACACCTTC. Translation: CASSRQGEGNYGYTF.

In this sample, this clonotype turned up a few times. The V and J genes are TRBV7-2 and TRBJ2-7; D is unclear. Trimming cost V 5 bases and J 3 bases, with 8 bases left between them. The CDR3 consists of 12 residues. The germline V gene has CDR1 SGHTA and CDR2 FQGNSA. The CDR3 sequence is CASSVIYYEQYF. As DNA, the CDR3 is TGTGCCAGCAGCGTCATTTACTACGAGCAGTACTTC.

The chain has TRBV28 and TRBJ2-5; maybe TRBD1 (7 bases). The CDR3 has 12 amino acids. The V gene's germline CDR1 is MDHEN and CDR2 SYDVKM. The germline V and J ends were trimmed by 7 bases and 4 bases, with 10 bases remaining between them. The CDR3 DNA reads as TGTGCCAGCAAGCAGGGGGGAGAGACCCAGTACTTC. Its protein product is CASKQGGETQYF. Based on the CDR3 plus reference TRBV28 and TRBJ2-5, the full variable domain is DVKVTQSSRYLVKRTGEKVFLECVQDMDHENMFWYRQDPGLGLRLIYFSYDVKMKEKGDIPEGYSVSREKKERFSLILESASTNQTSMYLCASKQGGETQYFGPGTRLLVL.

The gene calls are TRBV7-3 and TRBJ2-1; the match to TRBD2 covers 8 bases. Germline loops: CDR1 SGHTA, CDR2 FQGTGA. Trimming cost V 3 bases and J 10 bases; bases outside gene matches: 5. The length of the CDR3 is 13 residues. The CDR3 here is CASSFDSGAEQFF. The CDR3, as DNA: TGTGCCAGCAGCTTCGATAGCGGGGCCGAGCAGTTCTTC.

The chain has TRBV5-1 and TRBJ2-5; no firm D call. CDR3 size: 16 residues. V was cut by 4 bases and J by 0 bases, with 16 bases left in between. Germline loops: CDR1 SGHRS, CDR2 YFSETQ. CDR3 nucleotides: TGCGCCAGCAGCCCACTGTGGTCAAAGAACCAAGAGACCCAGTACTTC. It translates to CASSPLWSKNQETQYF.

V and J are TRBV20-1 and TRBJ2-1, with D tentatively TRBD1 (6 bases). CDR1 and CDR2 (germline): DFQATT, SNEGSKA (reference sequence). V shed 0 bases and J shed 8 bases, with 23 bases lying between them. This CDR3 has 17 residues. The CDR3 sequence is CSARDQGASGGLHEQFF. CDR3 in DNA: TGCAGTGCTAGAGATCAAGGGGCTAGTGGGGGCTTGCATGAGCAGTTCTTC.

Judged by abundance, this clonotype is medium-sized. The CDR3 DNA reads as TGCAGTGCTAGCTGGTGGTCGGGTCCCCAGCATTTT. Translation: CSASWWSGPQHF. This chain joins TRBV20-1 and TRBJ1-5; D is uncertain. Germline lookup yields CDR1 DFQATT and CDR2 SNEGSKA (reference sequence). The length of the CDR3 is 12 residues. Between the trimmed V and J ends, which lost 3 bases and 10 bases, there was a span of 13 bases.

The V gene is TRBV6-1, the J gene TRBJ2-6; 7 bases agree with TRBD1. V dropped 6 bases and J dropped 0; count of bases not matched to a gene: 8. CDR1 is MNHNS, CDR2 SASEGT, per germline. The CDR3 extends over 17 amino acids. The CDR3 bases are TGTGCCAGCAGAAAGACAGGGCCAATCTCTGGGGCCAACGTCCTGACTTTC. Its protein is CASRKTGPISGANVLTF.

The chain combines TRBV14 with TRBJ1-5, with D possibly matching TRBD1 (5 bases). V shed 0 bases and J shed 1 base, with 10 bases lying between them. The germline V gene encodes CDR1 SGHDN and CDR2 FVKESK. The CDR3 has 16 residues. The CDR3 coding sequence is TGTGCCAGCAGCCAAGAGAGGAAGGGGAGCAATCAGCCCCAGCATTTT. It encodes CASSQERKGSNQPQHF.

This clonotype was counted once. The rearrangement uses TRBV28 and TRBJ1-1, with 7 bases fitting TRBD1. The CDR3 extends over 14 amino acids. Trimming removed 7 bases from V and 1 base from J; junction bases left unmatched: 6. The germline CDR1 and CDR2 sequences are MDHEN and SYDVKM. DNA of the CDR3: TGTGCCAGCACTTGGGACAGCCAGAACACTGAAGCTTTCTTT. It is translated as CASTWDSQNTEAFF.

The sample holds a few counts of this clonotype. The chain employs TRBV25-1 and TRBJ1-1; possibly TRBD1 for D (6 bases). CDR3 length: 14 residues. Trimming took off 3 bases at V and 0 bases at J, with 8 bases between the two ends. Germline assignment: CDR1 MGHDK and CDR2 SYGVNS. The DNA for the CDR3 is TGTGCCAGCAGTGAGTGGGACATGAACACTGAAGCTTTCTTT. Encoded protein: CASSEWDMNTEAFF.

The rearrangement joins TRBV29-1 to TRBJ2-1; 9 bases agree with TRBD2. V was pared by 3 bases and J by 6 bases, with 3 bases of the junction left unmatched. Germline V gene data show CDR1 as SQVTM and CDR2 as ANQGSEA. This CDR3 has 13 amino acids. The CDR3 loop reads CSVDILAGNEQFF. The CDR3 DNA reads TGCAGCGTTGACATACTAGCGGGCAATGAGCAGTTCTTC.

This clonotype was counted only a few times. As DNA, the CDR3 is TGCAGTGCCCGGGACAGGGGTTTTTTGGGTTCACCCCTCCACTTT. Translation: CSARDRGFLGSPLHF. The chain carries TRBV20-1 and TRBJ1-6; 10 nucleotides line up with TRBD1. CDR1 and CDR2 from the germline V gene are DFQATT and SNEGSKA (reference sequence). Germline trimming cut 6 bases from V and 9 bases from J; bases unmatched to any gene: 11. The CDR3 has 15 residues.

This rearrangement joins TRBV20-1 to TRBJ2-2; no clear D. Germline V gives CDR1 DFQATT, CDR2 SNEGSKA (reference sequence). The V end was cut by 5 bases, the J end by 4 bases, with 5 bases between. The CDR3 has 11 residues. CDR3 DNA: TGCAGTGCTTCAGGCACCGGGGAGCTGTTTTTT. Amino acid sequence: CSASGTGELFF.

This clonotype was detected only a few times. The chain carries TRBV19 and TRBJ1-2; no reliable D call. CDR1 LNHDA and CDR2 SQIVND come from the germline V gene (reference sequence). Deletions cut 1 base from V and 6 bases from J, with 12 bases between. CDR3 length equals 14 residues. CDR3 in amino acids: CASSIVGGTHGYTF. As DNA, the CDR3 is TGTGCCAGTAGTATAGTCGGAGGAACTCATGGCTACACCTTC.

This sequence joins TRBV24-1 and TRBJ2-1, with TRBD2 as a possible D gene (6 bases). In germline, CDR1 is KGHDR, CDR2 SFDVKD. The CDR3 totals 17 residues. The ends were cut back, 4 bases at V and 1 base at J, with 16 bases in the middle. The CDR3 is CATSEPQGRGSYNEQFF. For the CDR3, the DNA is TGTGCCACCAGTGAGCCCCAGGGTCGGGGGTCCTACAATGAGCAGTTCTTC.